Here is one TCR beta chain with its context. These data are taken from a study of T cells in Graves' hyperthyroidism and ophthalmopathy. The investigators amplified TCR beta CDR3 regions from RNA transcripts. HTBI primers drove first-round RT-PCR of the TCR CDR3. TCRdb redid the calling of the multiplex PCR reads with MiXCR, one entry per CDR3 protein. The sample records 730,000 or so distinct CDR3 sequences, roughly 20% being singletons. Diagnosing involved the use of clinical symptoms, serum thyroxine and TRAb, thyroid ultrasound and orbital computed tomography. Trimming stripped 3 bases from V and 4 bases from J, with 18 bases between. CDR3 length: 16 amino acids. Germline-derived CDR1 and CDR2 are MGHRA and YSYEKL.

Sequencing was done on a sample of blood. The V call is TRBV4-1, the J call TRBJ1-2; D not resolved. The clonotype was recovered from a woman in her fifties or sixties with Graves' hyperthyroidism that later progressed to Graves' ophthalmopathy. The CDR3 DNA is TGCGCCAGCAGCCACCTTCGGTCAGACCCCCGCTATGGCTACACCTTC. Translating it yields CASSHLRSDPRYGYTF.